This T cell receptor (beta chain) was identified during a study of T-cell memory formation after mild COVID-19. General study points: Cross-reactive memory seemingly joined, as some responding clones were found in pre-infection memory.

Between the trimmed V and J ends, which lost 5 bases and 6 bases, there was a span of 11 bases. The CDR3 has 13 residues. Germline CDR1 SGHTA, CDR2 FQGNSA. TCRdb re-derived calls from the 5' RACE reads in MiXCR, one entry per CDR3 protein. This table has 250,000 to 300,000 distinct CDR3 sequences, around 15% appearing once. With respect to this clonotype: The antigen remains undetermined.

The chain links TRBV7-2 to TRBJ1-5; TRBD1 might be the D (6 bases). The specimen was PBMCs or a T cell subset sorted from them (not recorded which). The receptor comes from a man aged 18 to 30 who had mild COVID-19 (a few samples of this study predate the infection). Cell type and time point are not known. Here the CDR3 reads CASSQEGGQPQHF. Here the CDR3 DNA reads TGTGCCAGCAGCCAAGAGGGGGGTCAGCCCCAGCATTTT.